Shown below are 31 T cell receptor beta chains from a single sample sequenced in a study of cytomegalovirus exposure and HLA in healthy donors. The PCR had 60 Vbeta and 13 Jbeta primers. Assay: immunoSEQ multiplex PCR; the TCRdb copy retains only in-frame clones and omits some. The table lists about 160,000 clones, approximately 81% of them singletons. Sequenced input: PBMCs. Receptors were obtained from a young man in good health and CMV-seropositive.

CDR3: CASSPSGGQPQHF. Written as DNA, the CDR3 is TGTGCCAGCAGTCCATCCGGAGGTCAGCCCCAGCATTTT. The J gene is TRBJ1-5, the V gene TRBV2; D is ambiguous. The CDR3 covers 13 residues. The germline gives CDR1 SNHLY, CDR2 FYNNEI. V was pared by 5 bases and J by 6 bases, with 11 bases between.

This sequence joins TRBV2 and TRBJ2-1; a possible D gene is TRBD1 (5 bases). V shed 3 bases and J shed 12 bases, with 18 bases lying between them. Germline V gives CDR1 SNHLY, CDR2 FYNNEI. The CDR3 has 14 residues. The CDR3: CASSEDLPGQGQFF. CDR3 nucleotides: TGTGCCAGCAGTGAGGATTTGCCCGGACAAGGGCAGTTCTTC.

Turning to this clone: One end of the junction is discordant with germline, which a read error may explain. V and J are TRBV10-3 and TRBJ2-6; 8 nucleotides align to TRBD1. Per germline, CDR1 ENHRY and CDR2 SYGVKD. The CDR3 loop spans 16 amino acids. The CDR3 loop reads CAVGQGLNSGANGLTF. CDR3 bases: TGTGCCGTCGGACAGGGTCTTAACTCTGGGGCCAACGGCCTGACTTTC.

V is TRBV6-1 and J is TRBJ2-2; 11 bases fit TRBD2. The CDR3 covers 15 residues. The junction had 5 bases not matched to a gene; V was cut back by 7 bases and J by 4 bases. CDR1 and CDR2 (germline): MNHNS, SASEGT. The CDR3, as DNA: TGTGCCAGCAAAAATAGCGGGGGGGCCACCGGGGAGCTGTTTTTT. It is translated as CASKNSGGATGELFF.

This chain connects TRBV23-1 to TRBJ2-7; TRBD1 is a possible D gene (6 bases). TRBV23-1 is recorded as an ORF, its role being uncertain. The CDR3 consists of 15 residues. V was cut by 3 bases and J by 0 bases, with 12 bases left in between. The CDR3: CASSHRDTISYEQYF. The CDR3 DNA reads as TGCGCCAGCAGTCACCGGGACACCATCTCCTACGAGCAGTACTTC.

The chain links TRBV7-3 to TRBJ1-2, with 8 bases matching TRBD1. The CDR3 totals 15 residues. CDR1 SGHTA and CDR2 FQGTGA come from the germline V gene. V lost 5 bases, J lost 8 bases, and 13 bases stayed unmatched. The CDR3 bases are TGTGCCAGCAGCCCCCGGGAAGACAGGGGCGAAGGCTACACCTTC. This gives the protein CASSPREDRGEGYTF. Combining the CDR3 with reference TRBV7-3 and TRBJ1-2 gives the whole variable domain GAGVSQTPSNKVTEKGKYVELRCDPISGHTALYWYRQSLGQGPEFLIYFQGTGAADDSGLPNDRFFAVRPEGSVSTLKIQRTERGDSAVYLCASSPREDRGEGYTFGSGTRLTVV.

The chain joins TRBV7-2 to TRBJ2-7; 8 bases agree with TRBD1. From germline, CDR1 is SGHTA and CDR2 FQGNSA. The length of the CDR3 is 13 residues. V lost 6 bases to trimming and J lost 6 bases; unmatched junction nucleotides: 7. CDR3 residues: CASRAGTGVEQYF. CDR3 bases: TGTGCCAGCAGAGCCGGGACAGGAGTCGAGCAGTACTTC.

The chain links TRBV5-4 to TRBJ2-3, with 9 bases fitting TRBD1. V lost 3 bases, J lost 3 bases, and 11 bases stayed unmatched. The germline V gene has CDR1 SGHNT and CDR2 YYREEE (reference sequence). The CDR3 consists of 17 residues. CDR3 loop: CASSSNAGTGLTDTQYF. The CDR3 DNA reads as TGTGCCAGCAGCTCAAATGCCGGGACAGGGTTGACAGATACGCAGTATTTT.

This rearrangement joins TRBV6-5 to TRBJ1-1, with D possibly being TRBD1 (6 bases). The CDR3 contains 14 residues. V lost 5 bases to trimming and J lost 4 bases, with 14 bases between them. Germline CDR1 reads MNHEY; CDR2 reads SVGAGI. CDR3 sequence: CASSKSDRPTEAFF. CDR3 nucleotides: TGTGCCAGCAGTAAGAGTGACAGGCCCACTGAAGCTTTCTTT.

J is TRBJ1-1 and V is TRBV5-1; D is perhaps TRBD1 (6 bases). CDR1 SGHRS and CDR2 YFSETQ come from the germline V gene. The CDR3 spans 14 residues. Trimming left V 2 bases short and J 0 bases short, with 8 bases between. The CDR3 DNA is TGCGCCAGCAGCTTCGGACAGATGAACACTGAAGCTTTCTTT. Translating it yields CASSFGQMNTEAFF. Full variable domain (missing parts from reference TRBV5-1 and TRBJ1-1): KAGVTQTPRYLIKTRGQQVTLSCSPISGHRSVSWYQQTPGQGLQFLFEYFSETQRNKGNFPGRFSGRQFSNSRSEMNVSTLELGDSALYLCASSFGQMNTEAFFGQGTRLTVV.

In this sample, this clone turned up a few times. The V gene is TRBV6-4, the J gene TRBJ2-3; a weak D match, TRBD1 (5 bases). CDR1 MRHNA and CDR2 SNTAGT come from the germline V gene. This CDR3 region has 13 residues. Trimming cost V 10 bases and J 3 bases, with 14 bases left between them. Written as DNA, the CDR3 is TGTGCCACCGCCCCCTCAGGGACAGATACGCAGTATTTT. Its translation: CATAPSGTDTQYF.

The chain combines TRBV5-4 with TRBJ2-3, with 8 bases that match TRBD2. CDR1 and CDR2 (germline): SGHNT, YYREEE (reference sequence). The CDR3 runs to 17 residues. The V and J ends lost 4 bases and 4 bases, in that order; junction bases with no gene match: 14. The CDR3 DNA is TGTGCCAGCAGCGCCGCCGGACGGGGGGGTGTGGCAGATACGCAGTATTTT. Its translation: CASSAAGRGGVADTQYF.

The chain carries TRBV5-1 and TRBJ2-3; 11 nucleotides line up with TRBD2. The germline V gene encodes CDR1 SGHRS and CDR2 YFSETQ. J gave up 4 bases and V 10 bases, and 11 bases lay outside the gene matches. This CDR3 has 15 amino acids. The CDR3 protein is CASGGIAGGSDTQYF. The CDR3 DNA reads TGCGCCTCCGGCGGGATAGCGGGGGGGTCAGATACGCAGTATTTT.

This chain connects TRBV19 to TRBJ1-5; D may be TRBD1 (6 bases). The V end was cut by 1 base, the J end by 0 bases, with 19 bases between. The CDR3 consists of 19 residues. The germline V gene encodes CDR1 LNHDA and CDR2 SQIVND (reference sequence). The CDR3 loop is CASSIGTVNPGYSNQPQHF. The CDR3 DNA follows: TGTGCCAGTAGTATAGGGACAGTTAACCCGGGCTATAGCAATCAGCCCCAGCATTTT.

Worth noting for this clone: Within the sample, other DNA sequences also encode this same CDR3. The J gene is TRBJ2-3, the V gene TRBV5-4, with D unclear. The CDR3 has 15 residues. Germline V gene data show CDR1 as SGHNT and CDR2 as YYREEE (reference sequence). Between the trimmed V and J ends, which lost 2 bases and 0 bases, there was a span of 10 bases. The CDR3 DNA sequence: TGTGCCAGCAGCTTAGACTTTACTAGCACAGATACGCAGTATTTT. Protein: CASSLDFTSTDTQYF.

The CDR3 bases are TGCGCCAGCAGCCAAGGTTCGGGGGGCCTAACAGATACGCAGTATTTT. This translates into CASSQGSGGLTDTQYF. The genes are TRBV4-3 and TRBJ2-3; D might be TRBD2 (7 bases). This CDR3 has 16 amino acids. Trimming stripped 1 base from V and 3 bases from J, with 14 bases between. Germline V CDR1 and CDR2: LGHNA, YSLEER.

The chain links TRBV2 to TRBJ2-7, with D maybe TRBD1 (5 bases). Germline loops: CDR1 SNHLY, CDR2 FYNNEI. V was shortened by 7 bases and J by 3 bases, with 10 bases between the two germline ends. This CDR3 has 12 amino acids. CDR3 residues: CASKEGDYEQYF. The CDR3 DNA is TGTGCCAGCAAAGAAGGGGACTACGAGCAGTACTTC.

CDR3 DNA sequence: TGTGCCAGCAGCGTAGTTCCGAAGGGGACAGCGAACACCGGGGAGCTGTTTTTT. This codes for CASSVVPKGTANTGELFF. The V and J genes are TRBV9 and TRBJ2-2; TRBD1 aligns across 7 bases. J gave up 0 bases and V 0 bases, and 8 bases lay outside the gene matches. The length of the CDR3 is 18 residues. The germline CDR1 and CDR2 sequences are SGDLS and YYNGEE.

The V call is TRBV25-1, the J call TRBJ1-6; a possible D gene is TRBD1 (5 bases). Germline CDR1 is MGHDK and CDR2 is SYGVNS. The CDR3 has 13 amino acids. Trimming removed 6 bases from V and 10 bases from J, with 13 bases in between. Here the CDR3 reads CASSLGVRSPLHF. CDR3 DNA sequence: TGTGCCAGCAGCCTAGGGGTCCGGTCACCCCTCCACTTT.

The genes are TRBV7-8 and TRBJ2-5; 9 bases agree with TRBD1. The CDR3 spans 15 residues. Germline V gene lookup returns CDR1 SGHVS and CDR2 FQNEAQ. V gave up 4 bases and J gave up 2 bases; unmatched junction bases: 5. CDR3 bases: TGTGCCAGCAGCTCCGGGGACAGGGATCAAGAGACCCAGTACTTC. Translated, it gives CASSSGDRDQETQYF.

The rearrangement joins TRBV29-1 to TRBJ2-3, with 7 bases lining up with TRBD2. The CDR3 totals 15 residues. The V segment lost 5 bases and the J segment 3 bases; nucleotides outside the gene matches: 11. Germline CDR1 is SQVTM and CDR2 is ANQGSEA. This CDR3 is CSVRRLAQSTDTQYF. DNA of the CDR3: TGCAGCGTTAGAAGACTAGCTCAATCGACAGATACGCAGTATTTT.

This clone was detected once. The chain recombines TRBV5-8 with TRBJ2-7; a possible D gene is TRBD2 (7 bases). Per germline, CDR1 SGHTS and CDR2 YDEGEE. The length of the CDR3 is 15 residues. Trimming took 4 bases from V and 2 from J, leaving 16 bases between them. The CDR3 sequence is CASSGGARGAYEQYF. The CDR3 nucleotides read TGTGCCAGCAGCGGGGGGGCTCGAGGGGCCTACGAGCAGTACTTC.

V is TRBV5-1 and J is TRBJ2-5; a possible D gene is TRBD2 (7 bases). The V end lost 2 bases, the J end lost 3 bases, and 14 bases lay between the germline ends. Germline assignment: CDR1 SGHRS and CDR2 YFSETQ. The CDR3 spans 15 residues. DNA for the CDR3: TGCGCCAGCAGCTTTGGCGGGGGCCAAAAAGAGACCCAGTACTTC. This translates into CASSFGGGQKETQYF.

CDR3: CASSSGRGSSYEQYF. Written as DNA, the CDR3 is TGTGCCAGCAGTTCTGGGCGGGGGAGCTCCTACGAGCAGTACTTC. The rearrangement joins TRBV2 to TRBJ2-7; 7 nucleotides match TRBD2. This CDR3 is built from 15 residues. The germline V gene has CDR1 SNHLY and CDR2 FYNNEI. V shed 5 bases, J shed 0 bases, and the junction held 7 bases outside the gene matches.

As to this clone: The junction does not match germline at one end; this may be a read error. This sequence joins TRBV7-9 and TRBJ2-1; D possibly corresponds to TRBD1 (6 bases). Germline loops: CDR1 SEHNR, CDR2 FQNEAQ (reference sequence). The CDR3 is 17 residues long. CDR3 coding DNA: TGTTCCAGCAGCTTACCCCGAGTGGGGGCCAGGCAGAATGAGCAGTTCTTC. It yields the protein CSSSLPRVGARQNEQFF.

CDR3 bases: TGTGCCAGCACTCAAACAGGGTTTAGGCAGTATTTT. Its translation is CASTQTGFRQYF. The chain links TRBV6-6 to TRBJ2-3; D may be TRBD1 (6 bases). Trimming left V 7 bases short and J 11 bases short, with 16 bases between. CDR1 MNHNY and CDR2 SVGAGI come from the germline V gene (reference sequence). The CDR3 spans 12 residues.

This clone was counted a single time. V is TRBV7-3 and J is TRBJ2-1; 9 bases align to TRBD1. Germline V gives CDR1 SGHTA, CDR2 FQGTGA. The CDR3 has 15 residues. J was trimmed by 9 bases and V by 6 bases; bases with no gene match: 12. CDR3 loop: CASSSQGAQRGEQFF. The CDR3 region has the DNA TGTGCCAGCAGTTCACAGGGGGCGCAAAGGGGTGAGCAGTTCTTC.

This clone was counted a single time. CDR3 sequence (DNA): TGTGCCAGCAGCGAATTAGGGGAGGCAAGCTACACCTTC. Its translation is CASSELGEASYTF. The V call is TRBV11-2, the J call TRBJ1-2, with a possible D match to TRBD1 (5 bases). Deletions cut 5 bases from V and 9 bases from J, with 16 bases between. The length of the CDR3 is 13 residues. Germline loops: CDR1 SGHAT, CDR2 FQNNGV.

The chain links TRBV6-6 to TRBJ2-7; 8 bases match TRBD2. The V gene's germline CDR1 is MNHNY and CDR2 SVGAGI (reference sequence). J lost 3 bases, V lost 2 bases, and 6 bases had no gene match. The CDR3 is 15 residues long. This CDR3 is CASSYGGAGGYEQYF. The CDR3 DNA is TGTGCCAGCAGTTACGGCGGGGCGGGGGGCTACGAGCAGTACTTC.

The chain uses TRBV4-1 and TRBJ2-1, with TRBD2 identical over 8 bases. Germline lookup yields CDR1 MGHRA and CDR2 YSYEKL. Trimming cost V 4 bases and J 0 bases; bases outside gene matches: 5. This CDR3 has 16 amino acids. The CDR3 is CASSPVAGSSYNEQFF. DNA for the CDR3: TGCGCCAGCAGCCCCGTAGCGGGGAGCTCCTACAATGAGCAGTTCTTC.

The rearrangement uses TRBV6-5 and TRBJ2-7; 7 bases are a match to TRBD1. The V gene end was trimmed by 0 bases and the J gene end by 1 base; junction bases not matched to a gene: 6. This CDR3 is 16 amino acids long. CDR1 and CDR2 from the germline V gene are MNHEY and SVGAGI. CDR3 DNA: TGTGCCAGCAGTTACTCGTCAGGGGGATCATCCTACGAGCAGTACTTC. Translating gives CASSYSSGGSSYEQYF.